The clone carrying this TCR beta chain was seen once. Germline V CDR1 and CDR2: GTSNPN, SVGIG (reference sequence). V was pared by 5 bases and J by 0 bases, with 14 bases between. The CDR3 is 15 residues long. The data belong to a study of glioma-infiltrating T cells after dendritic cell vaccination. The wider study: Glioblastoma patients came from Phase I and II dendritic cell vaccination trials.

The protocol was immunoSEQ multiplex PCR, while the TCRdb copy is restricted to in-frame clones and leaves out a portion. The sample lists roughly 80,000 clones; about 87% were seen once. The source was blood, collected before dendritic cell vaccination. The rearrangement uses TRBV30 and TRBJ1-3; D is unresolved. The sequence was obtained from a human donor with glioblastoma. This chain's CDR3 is CAWYKRMFSGNTIYF. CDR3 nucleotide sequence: TGTGCCTGGTACAAACGTATGTTCTCTGGAAACACCATATATTTT.